The clone carrying this T cell receptor (beta chain) was seen many times. What it recognizes is unknown. The sample originates from a study of regulatory T cells in long-lasting Graves disease. Study outcomes and limitations: TCR diversity in persistent Graves' patients was below that of newly diagnosed ones. It is possible that accuracy was reduced by the small size of the sample.

The time point: newly diagnosed GD, antithyroid drugs for less than 3 months. The authors made the TCR library using RNA they extracted from PBMCs. Arm-PCR of CDR3 regions and iRepertoire HTBI primers were the basis on which TCR beta libraries were built. Via MiXCR, TCRdb re-called the multiplex PCR reads, giving one row per CDR3 protein. Here the sample spans 620,000 or so distinct CDR3 sequences, around 15% being singletons. CDR3 size: 15 residues. From germline, CDR1 is MDHEN and CDR2 SYDVKM. V was pared by 4 bases and J by 0 bases, with 10 bases between. These data also featured in a second study, about T cells in Graves' hyperthyroidism and ophthalmopathy. That paper states: Uncontrolled infections, other autoimmune diseases, pregnancy or lactation led to exclusion of patients. Ophthalmopathy was predicted by the model a median of roughly 6.7 months ahead of onset.

The TCR sequence derives from a woman aged 30 to 39 with Graves disease. The chain employs TRBV28 and TRBJ1-3; D possibly corresponds to TRBD1 (6 bases). The source material was peripheral blood mononuclear cells (PBMCs), sampled at new diagnosis, from a patient treated with antithyroid drugs. Here the CDR3 reads CASSSTGHSGNTIYF. CDR3 nucleotide sequence: TGTGCCAGCAGTTCCACAGGGCACTCTGGAAACACCATATATTTT.